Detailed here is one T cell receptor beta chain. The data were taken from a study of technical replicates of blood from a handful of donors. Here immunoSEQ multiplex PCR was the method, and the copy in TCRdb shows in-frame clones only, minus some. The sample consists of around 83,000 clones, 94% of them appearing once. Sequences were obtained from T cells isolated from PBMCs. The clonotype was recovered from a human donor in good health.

The CDR3 here is CASSYSRQSEAFF. The CDR3 nucleotides read TGTGCCAGCAGTTACTCGAGACAGAGTGAAGCTTTCTTT. The J gene is TRBJ1-1, the V gene TRBV6-5, with D tentatively TRBD1 (5 bases). The V end was cut by 0 bases, the J end by 7 bases, with 9 bases between. Looked up from germline, CDR1 is MNHEY and CDR2 is SVGAGI. This CDR3 comprises 13 residues.